The next 21 T cell receptor beta chains were all read from a single sample in a study of blood T cell repertoires in COVID-19. Libraries were prepared by immunoSEQ multiplex PCR; TCRdb keeps only in-frame clonotypes and omits some of them. The sample has 26,000 or so clones; about 92% are singletons. Material: peripheral blood. The source is a human donor in a cohort sampled during active COVID-19.

The J gene is TRBJ1-5, the V gene TRBV2; D unresolved. Germline CDR1 is SNHLY and CDR2 is FYNNEI. V gave up 4 bases and J gave up 0 bases, with 7 bases separating them. The CDR3 runs 14 residues. CDR3 coding DNA: TGTGCCAGCAGTGTACAGATTAGCAATCAGCCCCAGCATTTT. The encoded protein is CASSVQISNQPQHF.

CDR3 nucleotide sequence: TGTGCCAGCAGCTTAGATGTAATCTCTGGAAACACCATATATTTT. Translated, it gives CASSLDVISGNTIYF. The V and J genes are TRBV11-2 and TRBJ1-3; no firm D call. This CDR3 is built from 15 residues. Germline assignment: CDR1 SGHAT and CDR2 FQNNGV. With 0 bases removed from V and 0 bases from J, the gap between germline ends came to 6 bases.

This clone was detected once. The gene calls are TRBV7-3 and TRBJ2-3; D unresolved. The CDR3 has 14 amino acids. Trimming shortened V by 5 bases and J by 1 base, and 10 bases separated the two germline ends. The germline V gene has CDR1 SGHTA and CDR2 FQGTGA. The CDR3 loop is CASSLNRGTDTQYF. CDR3 DNA sequence: TGTGCCAGCAGCCTTAACCGGGGCACAGATACGCAGTATTTT.

V gene TRBV6-5 combines with J gene TRBJ1-2; tentatively, D is TRBD1 (5 bases). Trimming shortened V by 5 bases and J by 1 base, and 8 bases separated the two germline ends. CDR1 and CDR2 from the germline V gene are MNHEY and SVGAGI. This CDR3 has 13 residues. CDR3 residues: CASSTRVNYGYTF. DNA for the CDR3: TGTGCCAGCAGTACCAGGGTTAACTATGGCTACACCTTC.

This sequence joins TRBV5-1 and TRBJ2-5; 7 bases map to TRBD1. Germline trimming cut 4 bases from V and 3 bases from J; bases unmatched to any gene: 9. The CDR3 sequence is 15 residues long. Per the germline V gene, CDR1 is SGHRS and CDR2 is YFSETQ. CDR3 nucleotide sequence: TGCGCCAGCAGCCTCGCGACAGGGTCGGAAGAGACCCAGTACTTC. This gives the protein CASSLATGSEETQYF.

This CDR3 is CASSTSPYTEAFF. In DNA form, the CDR3 reads TGTGCCAGTAGTACATCCCCATACACTGAAGCTTTCTTT. This chain uses TRBV19 with TRBJ1-1; no clear D. V lost 4 bases, J lost 3 bases, and 9 bases lay in between. The CDR3 length is 13 residues. Germline loops: CDR1 LNHDA, CDR2 SQIVND (reference sequence).

This clone appeared a single time. The rearrangement uses TRBV9 and TRBJ2-3; D is unclear. The CDR3 sequence is 14 residues long. The germline V gene has CDR1 SGDLS and CDR2 YYNGEE. Trimming pared 1 base from V and 2 bases from J, leaving 8 bases between. CDR3 loop: CASSVTLLTDTQYF. The CDR3 bases are TGTGCCAGCAGCGTAACTCTTCTCACAGATACGCAGTATTTT.

The gene calls are TRBV24-1 and TRBJ2-2, with 8 bases aligning to TRBD2. The germline gives CDR1 KGHDR, CDR2 SFDVKD. The CDR3 covers 13 residues. V lost 9 bases to trimming and J lost 6 bases; unmatched junction nucleotides: 5. The CDR3 here is CATRGGAAGELFF. The CDR3 DNA is TGTGCCACCCGGGGGGGCGCAGCCGGGGAGCTGTTTTTT.

This clone has only one observation. The V call is TRBV10-3, the J call TRBJ2-5; D possibly corresponds to TRBD2 (5 bases). Germline CDR1 is ENHRY and CDR2 is SYGVKD. Between the trimmed V and J ends, which lost 3 bases and 5 bases, there was a span of 16 bases. The CDR3 runs to 15 residues. The CDR3 loop reads CAISDSGLARETQYF. In DNA form, the CDR3 reads TGTGCCATCAGTGATTCGGGATTAGCGAGGGAGACCCAGTACTTC.

This chain connects TRBV20-1 to TRBJ1-1; D remains ambiguous. From germline, CDR1 is DFQATT and CDR2 SNEGSKA (reference sequence). The V and J ends lost 5 bases and 1 base respectively, with 5 bases between them. The CDR3 runs 11 residues. The CDR3 loop is CSASSNTEAFF. Written as DNA, the CDR3 is TGCAGTGCTTCATCGAACACTGAAGCTTTCTTT.

The chain has TRBV12-3 or TRBV12-4 and TRBJ2-1, with D possibly TRBD2 on 5 matching bases. CDR3 length: 13 amino acids. The V end was cut by 2 bases, the J end by 10 bases, with 12 bases between. As DNA, the CDR3 is TGTGCCAGCAGTTTAAGACCCTCGGGAGAGCAGTTCTTC. Translation gives CASSLRPSGEQFF.

This sequence joins TRBV10-2 and TRBJ1-4; D unresolved. Trimming took off 6 bases at V and 8 bases at J, with 10 bases between the two ends. This CDR3 contains 12 residues. The V gene's germline CDR1 is WSHSY and CDR2 SAAADI. The CDR3 here is CASSQIPEKLFF. The CDR3 DNA sequence: TGCGCCAGCAGCCAGATCCCGGAAAAACTGTTTTTT.

This clone occurred a few times. J is TRBJ2-1 and V is TRBV4-1; 10 nucleotides agree with TRBD2. Germline values: CDR1 MGHRA, CDR2 YSYEKL. The CDR3 spans 18 residues. J lost 2 bases, V lost 4 bases, and 11 bases had no gene match. CDR3 DNA: TGCGCCAGCAGCCTCCGAGGGGAAGCGGGGGGGACCTACAATGAGCAGTTCTTC. Encoded protein: CASSLRGEAGGTYNEQFF.

The V and J genes are TRBV28 and TRBJ2-4; 8 bases line up with TRBD1. The CDR3 length is 14 residues. The trim removed 3 bases at V and 8 bases at J, leaving 6 bases unmatched. Germline V lookup: CDR1 MDHEN, CDR2 SYDVKM. CDR3 sequence reads: CASSFQGAMDIQYF. The CDR3 nucleotides read TGTGCCAGCAGTTTTCAGGGGGCGATGGACATTCAGTACTTC.

This sequence joins TRBV5-4 and TRBJ2-1, with 11 positions matching TRBD1. The germline V gene has CDR1 SGHNT and CDR2 YYREEE (reference sequence). V gave up 0 bases and J gave up 5 bases; unmatched junction bases: 4. The CDR3 sequence is 16 residues long. CDR3 amino acids: CASSLEGQGGNNEQFF. The CDR3 DNA reads TGTGCCAGCAGCTTGGAGGGACAGGGGGGTAACAATGAGCAGTTCTTC.

This chain connects TRBV4-1 to TRBJ2-5; D is possibly TRBD1 (6 bases). The CDR3 has 16 residues. Trimming left V 0 bases short and J 5 bases short, with 16 bases between. CDR1 is MGHRA and CDR2 is YSYEKL in the germline V gene. The CDR3 DNA follows: TGCGCCAGCAGCCAAGATAACAGGGATGGTATGGAGACCCAGTACTTC. Amino acid sequence: CASSQDNRDGMETQYF.

This clone appeared a few times. The chain combines TRBV3-1 (or the pseudogene TRBV3-2) with TRBJ1-2; D might be TRBD1 (6 bases). CDR1 LGHDT and CDR2 YNNKEL come from the germline V gene (reference sequence). V was pared by 4 bases and J by 2 bases, with 14 bases between. The CDR3 is 15 residues long. CDR3 protein: CASSPGRTGNYGYTF. For the CDR3, the DNA is TGTGCCAGCAGCCCAGGTAGAACAGGGAACTATGGCTACACCTTC.

The rearrangement uses TRBV18 and TRBJ2-3; 9 positions agree with TRBD2. This CDR3 has 15 residues. Germline assignment: CDR1 KGHSH and CDR2 LQKENI. Losses at the gene ends were 6 bases for V and 2 bases for J; bases not matched to a gene: 6. In nucleotides, the CDR3 is TGTGCCAGCTCCCCGCGACTAGCGGACACAGATACGCAGTATTTT. Translated, it gives CASSPRLADTDTQYF.

The chain employs TRBV5-4 and TRBJ2-5; D not resolved. The V gene lost 4 bases and the J gene lost 5 bases, with 6 bases spanning the gap. Germline V gene lookup returns CDR1 SGHNT and CDR2 YYREEE (reference sequence). The CDR3 has 11 residues. The CDR3 loop is CASSLRETQYF. CDR3 sequence (DNA): TGTGCCAGCAGCCTGCGTGAGACCCAGTACTTC.

V gene TRBV5-4 combines with J gene TRBJ1-1; D call uncertain. This CDR3 is 13 amino acids long. Trimming took 2 bases from V and 1 from J, leaving 6 bases between them. Germline V lookup: CDR1 SGHNT, CDR2 YYREEE (reference sequence). For the CDR3, the DNA is TGTGCCAGCAGCTTTCGGGGGAACACTGAAGCTTTCTTT. This gives the protein CASSFRGNTEAFF.

This CDR3 is CASSLAGVASSYNSPLHF. In nucleotides, the CDR3 is TGCGCCAGCAGCTTGGCCGGGGTTGCGAGCTCCTATAATTCACCCCTCCACTTT. The chain recombines TRBV5-1 with TRBJ1-6; D gene unclear. The V gene lost 0 bases and the J gene lost 0 bases, with 13 bases spanning the gap. CDR1 is SGHRS and CDR2 is YFSETQ in the germline V gene. The CDR3 spans 18 residues.